Listed below are T cell receptor beta chains from one sample, sequenced in a study of blood T cells in healthy people across ages. TCRdb re-analysed the 5' RACE reads in MiXCR, keeping a single row per CDR3 protein. Of around 970,000 distinct CDR3 sequences listed, just over 50% are singletons. The sequenced sample consisted of blood. The source of these receptors is an older woman in good health. Both conserved end residues are part of each CDR3. D genes are given only for firm matches. Expanded clones get a size class; other rows say once, few or many, or leave the size out.

D gene: TRBD1; clone size: once; V gene: TRBV27; J gene: TRBJ2-7; CDR3 DNA: TGTGCCAGCAGTTTATTCCGACAGGGCTTCTACGAGCAGTACTTC; CDR3 protein: CASSLFRQGFYEQYF
D gene: NA; clone size: once; V gene: TRBV18; J gene: TRBJ2-3; CDR3 DNA: TGTGCCAGCTCACCCGGGACACTCATTACAGATACGCAGTATTTT; CDR3 protein: CASSPGTLITDTQYF
D gene: TRBD1; clone size: few; V gene: TRBV27; J gene: TRBJ1-2; CDR3 DNA: TGTGCCAGCAGCCCCGACAGGGTGCATGGCTACACCTTC; CDR3 protein: CASSPDRVHGYTF
D gene: NA; clone size: NA; V gene: TRBV7-3; J gene: TRBJ2-3; CDR3 DNA: TGTGCCAGCAGCTTACTTAGATTACAACGCGCAGATACGCAGTATTTT; CDR3 protein: CASSLLRLQRADTQYF
D gene: TRBD2; clone size: many; V gene: TRBV29-1; J gene: TRBJ2-3; CDR3 DNA: TGCAGCGTAGCCTCGCTAGCGGGAGCAGATACGCAGTATTTT; CDR3 protein: CSVASLAGADTQYF
D gene: NA; clone size: few; V gene: TRBV28; J gene: TRBJ2-4; CDR3 DNA: TGTGCCAGCAGCCCCTCCGTGGGTGGAAACATTCAGTACTTC; CDR3 protein: CASSPSVGGNIQYF
D gene: NA; clone size: NA; V gene: TRBV20-1; J gene: TRBJ2-4; CDR3 DNA: TGCAGTGCTAGAGGGGGCTGGATAAACATTCAGTACTTC; CDR3 protein: CSARGGWINIQYF
D gene: TRBD1; clone size: few; V gene: TRBV7-2; J gene: TRBJ1-2; CDR3 DNA: TGTGCCAGCAGCTTTGACAGGGAAAGCGGCTACACCTTC; CDR3 protein: CASSFDRESGYTF
D gene: TRBD1; clone size: NA; V gene: TRBV27; J gene: TRBJ2-1; CDR3 DNA: TGTGCCAGCAGTCCGGGCAGGGACAGGGGGCGAGGTTCAGTTCGGCATGAGCAGTTCTTC; CDR3 protein: CASSPGRDRGRGSVRHEQFF
D gene: NA; clone size: NA; V gene: TRBV12-3/TRBV12-4; J gene: TRBJ2-7; CDR3 DNA: TGTGCCAGCAGGGCTAACATTGGCTCCTACGAGCAGTACTTC; CDR3 protein: CASRANIGSYEQYF
D gene: TRBD2; clone size: NA; V gene: TRBV11-2; J gene: TRBJ2-5; CDR3 DNA: TGTGCCAGCAGCCTTAGCGGGAGTACAGGGACCCAGTACTTC; CDR3 protein: CASSLSGSTGTQYF
D gene: NA; clone size: NA; V gene: TRBV3-1; J gene: TRBJ1-4; CDR3 DNA: TGTGCCAGCAGCCAACTACAGGGTTGGAAAACTAATGAAAAACTGTTTTTT; CDR3 protein: CASSQLQGWKTNEKLFF
D gene: TRBD2; clone size: NA; V gene: TRBV3-1; J gene: TRBJ2-7; CDR3 DNA: TGTGCCAGCAGCCTTATAGCGGGAGTGGGCTACGAGCAGTACTTC; CDR3 protein: CASSLIAGVGYEQYF
D gene: NA; clone size: NA; V gene: TRBV4-3; J gene: TRBJ1-2; CDR3 DNA: TGCGCCAGCAGCAGGAGGTCGGGCGGCTACACCTTC; CDR3 protein: CASSRRSGGYTF
D gene: NA; clone size: NA; V gene: TRBV4-1; J gene: TRBJ2-1; CDR3 DNA: TGCGCCAGCAGCCAAGAACAAGCGGGCAATGAGCAGTTCTTC; CDR3 protein: CASSQEQAGNEQFF
D gene: NA; clone size: few; V gene: TRBV27; J gene: TRBJ2-4; CDR3 DNA: TGTGCCAGCAGTCTCCCTGGGGCTGGGAACATTCAGTACTTC; CDR3 protein: CASSLPGAGNIQYF
D gene: NA; clone size: NA; V gene: TRBV5-1; J gene: TRBJ2-1; CDR3 DNA: TGCGCCAGCAGCGCCTCCGGGACACATTCCTACAATGAGCAGTTCTTC; CDR3 protein: CASSASGTHSYNEQFF
D gene: TRBD2; clone size: NA; V gene: TRBV4-3; J gene: TRBJ2-3; CDR3 DNA: TGCGCCAGCAGCCAGAGGCCCGGGACTAGTACAGATACGCAGTATTTT; CDR3 protein: CASSQRPGTSTDTQYF
D gene: NA; clone size: NA; V gene: TRBV27; J gene: TRBJ2-2; CDR3 DNA: TGTGCCAGCAGTCAACGCGGGACAGCGATAAACGGGGAGCTGTTTTTT; CDR3 protein: CASSQRGTAINGELFF
D gene: NA; clone size: few; V gene: TRBV12-3/TRBV12-4; J gene: TRBJ2-5; CDR3 DNA: TGTGCCAGCAGCATGGACAGCTCAAGGGGGACCCAGTACTTC; CDR3 protein: CASSMDSSRGTQYF
D gene: NA; clone size: NA; V gene: TRBV30; J gene: TRBJ2-5; CDR3 DNA: TGTGCCTGGAGGAATACAGGGACCGAGACCCAGTACTTC; CDR3 protein: CAWRNTGTETQYF
D gene: TRBD1; clone size: NA; V gene: TRBV28; J gene: TRBJ2-5; CDR3 DNA: TGTGCCAGTGAGCCACTAGGGACAGAAGGGGAGACCCAGTACTTC; CDR3 protein: CASEPLGTEGETQYF
D gene: TRBD2; clone size: NA; V gene: TRBV7-3; J gene: TRBJ2-5; CDR3 DNA: TGTGCCAGCAGCTTAGGAGGGACTAGCGGGGAGACCCAGTACTTC; CDR3 protein: CASSLGGTSGETQYF
D gene: TRBD1; clone size: few; V gene: TRBV10-3; J gene: TRBJ2-7; CDR3 DNA: TGTGCCATCGGGGGTTGGACCCCCGACAGGGTGAACTCCTACGAGCAGTACTTC; CDR3 protein: CAIGGWTPDRVNSYEQYF
D gene: TRBD2; clone size: NA; V gene: TRBV7-3; J gene: TRBJ2-3; CDR3 DNA: TGTGCCAGCAGCTTACGCGGGACTAGCGCAGATACGCAGTATTTT; CDR3 protein: CASSLRGTSADTQYF
D gene: TRBD1; clone size: few; V gene: TRBV6-1; J gene: TRBJ2-7; CDR3 DNA: TGTGCCAGCATCCGGGACAGGGGGAGATACGAGCAGTACTTC; CDR3 protein: CASIRDRGRYEQYF
D gene: TRBD2; clone size: NA; V gene: TRBV29-1; J gene: TRBJ2-2; CDR3 DNA: TGCAGCGTGAGACTAGCCGGGGAGCATGGCGGGGAGCTGTTTTTT; CDR3 protein: CSVRLAGEHGGELFF
D gene: NA; clone size: few; V gene: TRBV6-6; J gene: TRBJ2-1; CDR3 DNA: TGTGCCAGCAGTTACCCCCCAGAAACGGGGAATGAGCAGTTCTTC; CDR3 protein: CASSYPPETGNEQFF
D gene: TRBD2; clone size: NA; V gene: TRBV28; J gene: TRBJ2-7; CDR3 DNA: TGTGCCAGCAGTCTTGGACTAGCGGGAGGGTACTGCGAGCAGTACTTC; CDR3 protein: CASSLGLAGGYCEQYF
D gene: NA; clone size: many; V gene: TRBV10-3; J gene: TRBJ1-1; CDR3 DNA: TGTGCCATCGCGGAGAACACTGAAGCTTTCTTT; CDR3 protein: CAIAENTEAFF
D gene: TRBD1; clone size: NA; V gene: TRBV27; J gene: TRBJ2-5; CDR3 DNA: TGTACCAGCAGCGTACAGGGGAAACGCGAGACCCAGTACTTC; CDR3 protein: CTSSVQGKRETQYF
D gene: NA; clone size: once; V gene: TRBV29-1; J gene: TRBJ2-3; CDR3 DNA: TGCAGCGTTGGGGGCAACACAGATACGGAGTATTTT; CDR3 protein: CSVGGNTDTEYF
D gene: TRBD2; clone size: few; V gene: TRBV25-1; J gene: TRBJ2-7; CDR3 DNA: TGTGCCAGCAGTGACCCCGCGGGGGGCCTTTACGAGCAGTACTTC; CDR3 protein: CASSDPAGGLYEQYF
D gene: TRBD1; clone size: few; V gene: TRBV11-1; J gene: TRBJ1-2; CDR3 DNA: TGTGCCAGCAAACCCTTGACAGGGCGCAACCATGGCTACACCTTC; CDR3 protein: CASKPLTGRNHGYTF
D gene: TRBD2; clone size: NA; V gene: TRBV7-2; J gene: TRBJ2-6; CDR3 DNA: TGTGCCAGCAGCGAACCGGGACTAGCGGGAGTTAGGACCTCTGGGGCCAACGTCCTGACTTTC; CDR3 protein: CASSEPGLAGVRTSGANVLTF
D gene: NA; clone size: NA; V gene: TRBV15; J gene: TRBJ2-3; CDR3 DNA: TGTGCCACCAGCATCTCCCACGGCACAGATACGCAGTATTTT; CDR3 protein: CATSISHGTDTQYF
D gene: NA; clone size: NA; V gene: TRBV20-1; J gene: TRBJ1-5; CDR3 DNA: TGCAGTGCCCGTCTTCAGGAGGGCTTAATTTATCAGCCCCAGCATTTT; CDR3 protein: CSARLQEGLIYQPQHF
D gene: TRBD2; clone size: few; V gene: TRBV20-1; J gene: TRBJ2-3; CDR3 DNA: TGCAGTGCTAGAGCGGGAGGGCCGGATACGCAGTATTTT; CDR3 protein: CSARAGGPDTQYF
D gene: NA; clone size: many; V gene: TRBV28; J gene: TRBJ2-1; CDR3 DNA: TGTGCCAGCAGTGAGGGGTTACTCCACTCTGAGCAGTTCTTC; CDR3 protein: CASSEGLLHSEQFF
D gene: NA; clone size: few; V gene: TRBV7-6; J gene: TRBJ2-3; CDR3 DNA: TGTGCCAGCAGCGCAGAACCAGCGGGTTCCACAGATACGCAGTATTTT; CDR3 protein: CASSAEPAGSTDTQYF
D gene: TRBD2; clone size: NA; V gene: TRBV12-3/TRBV12-4; J gene: TRBJ2-3; CDR3 DNA: TGTGCCAGCAGTTTGGGGCGGGAGGAGGGTGATACGCAGTATTTT; CDR3 protein: CASSLGREEGDTQYF
D gene: TRBD1; clone size: NA; V gene: TRBV27; J gene: TRBJ2-5; CDR3 DNA: TGTGCCAGCAGTTACGGACAGGGGGCGCAGACCCAGTACTTC; CDR3 protein: CASSYGQGAQTQYF
D gene: NA; clone size: NA; V gene: TRBV12-3/TRBV12-4; J gene: TRBJ1-2; CDR3 DNA: TGTGCCAGCAGAGAAGAGAACGGGGGATGGGGCTACACCTTC; CDR3 protein: CASREENGGWGYTF
D gene: TRBD1; clone size: NA; V gene: TRBV3-1; J gene: TRBJ1-2; CDR3 DNA: TGTGCCAGCAGCCCGAAGGACAGGAGTTTCTCTAACTATGGCTACACCTTC; CDR3 protein: CASSPKDRSFSNYGYTF
D gene: NA; clone size: NA; V gene: TRBV11-2; J gene: TRBJ2-5; CDR3 DNA: TGTGCCAGCAGCTTAAGGGCCCATGAGACCCAGTACTTC; CDR3 protein: CASSLRAHETQYF
D gene: NA; clone size: few; V gene: TRBV29-1; J gene: TRBJ2-7; CDR3 DNA: TGCAGCGCCCGGACGGACCCGTACGAGCAGTACTTC; CDR3 protein: CSARTDPYEQYF